Each of the 30 T cell receptor beta chains below was sequenced from the same sample in a study of beta chain features in type 1 diabetes (dated by TCRdb to the late 2010s). The full study reports these points: A moderate but significant shortening of TCRB CDR3 length was observed in type 1 diabetes patients in all four CD4+ subsets.

The library relied on the immunoSEQ multiplex PCR assay. The High Capacity cDNA Reverse Transcription Kit was used to reverse transcribe all of the isolated RNA, meaning that expressed TCRB transcripts were what got sequenced. As stored in TCRdb, this immuneACCESS dataset retains in-frame rearrangements with V and J assigned. A fraction of the clones does not appear; measured against another copy, unresolved V genes explain less than half of the discrepancy, and the remainder lacks a known reason. The table for this sample lists fewer than 200,000 clones; approximately 10% of them were counted only once. Of the sample, 0.45% to 0.6% falls within the top ten clones. These receptors are not linked to any known antigen. The specimen sequenced was central memory CD4+ T cells from blood. These TCRs come from a man aged 25-45 years with type 1 diabetes.

Comment on this clone: The same CDR3 also results from other DNA sequences found in this sample. V usage is TRBV9 and J usage is TRBJ2-5, with 10 bases lining up with TRBD2. Unmatched junction bases numbered 4, after V lost 4 bases and J lost 4 bases. This CDR3 contains 14 residues. From germline, CDR1 is SGDLS and CDR2 YYNGEE. The CDR3 DNA reads as TGTGCCAGCAGCCCCAGGACTAGCGGAGAGACCCAGTACTTC. Encoded protein: CASSPRTSGETQYF. Looking up the rest from reference TRBV9 and TRBJ2-5 gives the full variable domain: DSGVTQTPKHLITATGQRVTLRCSPRSGDLSVYWYQQSLDQGLQFLIQYYNGEERAKGNILERFSAQQFPDLHSELNLSSLELGDSALYFCASSPRTSGETQYFGPGTRLLVL.

J is TRBJ2-1 and V is TRBV19; unclear D gene. The germline V gene has CDR1 LNHDA and CDR2 SQIVND (reference sequence). The CDR3 length is 15 residues. V was pared by 6 bases and J by 0 bases, with 12 bases between. The CDR3 DNA reads as TGTGCCAGTAGCTCCATACAGAGCTCCTACAATGAGCAGTTCTTC. Its protein product is CASSSIQSSYNEQFF. Filled out from reference TRBV19 and TRBJ2-1, the complete variable domain reads DGGITQSPKYLFRKEGQNVTLSCEQNLNHDAMYWYRQDPGQGLRLIYYSQIVNDFQKGDIAEGYSVSREKKESFPLTVTSAQKNPTAFYLCASSSIQSSYNEQFFGPGTRLTVL.

This clone was counted between two and nine times. The rearrangement joins TRBV29-1 to TRBJ1-4; tentatively, D is TRBD1 (5 bases). This CDR3 contains 11 residues. CDR1 is SQVTM, CDR2 ANQGSEA, per germline. V shed 4 bases and J shed 13 bases, with 13 bases lying between them. In DNA, the CDR3 is TGCAGCGTTGCCCGGACGGGGGGACTGTTTTTT. This encodes CSVARTGGLFF.

The CDR3 reads CASSLLEDQPQHF. CDR3 coding DNA: TGTGCCAGCAGCCTGCTAGAGGATCAGCCCCAGCATTTT. The chain employs TRBV7-9 and TRBJ1-5; D uncertain. The V and J ends lost 5 bases and 5 bases respectively, with 10 bases between them. The germline V gene encodes CDR1 SEHNR and CDR2 FQNEAQ (reference sequence). This CDR3 contains 13 residues.

This chain connects TRBV5-5 to TRBJ2-7, with a tentative D call TRBD1 (5 bases). Germline values: CDR1 SGHKS, CDR2 YYEKEE (reference sequence). CDR3 length: 15 amino acids. Trimming cost V 0 bases and J 7 bases, with 17 bases left between them. CDR3 coding DNA: TGTGCCAGCAGCTTGGATCCCGCAGGGCTGGGTGAGCAGTACTTC. Translated: CASSLDPAGLGEQYF.

The V call is TRBV5-6, the J call TRBJ1-5; possibly TRBD1 for D (5 bases). The germline V gene encodes CDR1 SGHDT and CDR2 YYEEEE. Trimming took 3 bases from V and 6 from J, leaving 10 bases between them. This CDR3 spans 13 amino acids. The DNA of the CDR3 is TGTGCCAGCAGCTCCCGGGGGGGTCAGCCCCAGCATTTT. Translated: CASSSRGGQPQHF.

The V gene is TRBV15, the J gene TRBJ2-7, with a possible D match to TRBD1 (7 bases). V was trimmed by 3 bases and J by 9 bases, leaving 12 bases between them. The CDR3 has 12 amino acids. The V gene's germline CDR1 is LNHNV and CDR2 YYDKDF (reference sequence). CDR3 sequence: CATSSRQGLQYF. The CDR3 DNA follows: TGTGCCACCAGCAGTAGACAGGGACTGCAGTACTTC.

This clone was observed a handful of times. The chain uses TRBV4-2 and TRBJ1-2; 7 positions agree with TRBD1. This CDR3 region has 13 residues. Trimming removed 5 bases from V and 2 bases from J; junction bases left unmatched: 2. Germline-derived CDR1 and CDR2 are LGHNA and YNFKEQ. The CDR3 nucleotides are TGTGCCAGCAGCGAGGGACAGAACTATGGCTACACCTTC. The encoded protein is CASSEGQNYGYTF.

Points on this clone: The same CDR3 also results from other DNA sequences found in this sample. The rearrangement uses TRBV5-6 and TRBJ2-5; D is perhaps TRBD1 (5 bases). Germline V gene sequence: CDR1 SGHDT, CDR2 YYEEEE. V was cut by 0 bases and J by 5 bases, with 8 bases left in between. CDR3 length equals 13 residues. CDR3 nucleotide sequence: TGTGCCAGCAGCTTGGCAGGGCTGGAGACCCAGTACTTC. Amino acids: CASSLAGLETQYF.

With respect to this clone: This sample includes further DNA sequences coding for the same CDR3. This chain's CDR3 is CASSLKTGGVNIQYF. The CDR3 DNA reads as TGCGCCAGCAGCTTGAAGACAGGGGGGGTGAACATTCAGTACTTC. This chain uses TRBV5-1 with TRBJ2-4, with TRBD1 matching over 9 bases. The V segment lost 1 base and the J segment 7 bases; nucleotides outside the gene matches: 6. The CDR3 consists of 15 residues. Germline values: CDR1 SGHRS, CDR2 YFSETQ.

This chain joins TRBV30 and TRBJ1-1; D perhaps matches TRBD1 (5 bases). The CDR3 spans 15 residues. V lost 1 base and J 2 bases, leaving 14 bases between the germline ends. The V gene's germline CDR1 is GTSNPN and CDR2 SVGIG (reference sequence). The CDR3 protein is CAWSGRGGINTEAFF. The CDR3, as DNA: TGTGCCTGGAGTGGGAGGGGTGGAATAAACACTGAAGCTTTCTTT.

This clone was detected a few times. V usage is TRBV7-6 and J usage is TRBJ2-7; 12 nucleotides match TRBD1. This CDR3 has 15 residues. Germline lookup yields CDR1 SGHVS and CDR2 FNYEAQ. J gave up 5 bases and V 5 bases, and 7 bases lay outside the gene matches. CDR3 bases: TGTGCCAGCAGCCCGGGACAGGGGGCGTCCCACGAGCAGTACTTC. Translating gives CASSPGQGASHEQYF.

This clone was seen a few times. The chain is built from TRBV27 and TRBJ1-2; TRBD1 matches at 9 bases. The germline V gene has CDR1 MNHEY and CDR2 SMNVEV (reference sequence). V lost 8 bases to trimming and J lost 6 bases; unmatched junction nucleotides: 13. CDR3 length: 15 residues. CDR3 residues: CASHRAGTGNNGYTF. The CDR3 coding sequence is TGTGCCAGCCATCGTGCCGGGACAGGGAACAATGGCTACACCTTC.

This clone was detected a few times. The chain carries TRBV7-9 and TRBJ2-7; D remains ambiguous. Per the germline V gene, CDR1 is SEHNR and CDR2 is FQNEAQ (reference sequence). Deletions cut 3 bases from V and 2 bases from J, with 8 bases between. The length of the CDR3 is 13 residues. CDR3 nucleotides: TGTGCCAGCAGCTTTAGCAGTACCTACGAGCAGTACTTC. It is translated as CASSFSSTYEQYF.

This sequence joins TRBV11-1 and TRBJ2-3; tentative D call: TRBD1 (6 bases). The length of the CDR3 is 13 residues. From germline, CDR1 is SGHAT and CDR2 FQDESV (reference sequence). V lost 4 bases, J lost 8 bases, and 13 bases lay in between. The CDR3 is CASSSTQGSTQYF. Written as DNA, the CDR3 is TGTGCCAGCAGCTCCACACAGGGAAGTACGCAGTATTTT.

This clone was recorded a few times. One junction end does not reproduce the germline sequence, and a read error may be involved. At the DNA level, this CDR3 is encoded by other sequences in the same sample as well. This sequence joins TRBV30 and TRBJ1-1; 11 bases match TRBD1. This CDR3 has 13 residues. The germline V gene encodes CDR1 GTSNPN and CDR2 SVGIG (reference sequence). In DNA, the CDR3 is TGTGCCTGGTGCGGACAGGGGGCGACTGAAGCCTTCTTT. Residues: CAWCGQGATEAFF.

In this sample, this clone turned up a few times. The chain uses TRBV7-9 and TRBJ2-1, with unresolved D. The CDR3 extends over 13 amino acids. Germline values: CDR1 SEHNR, CDR2 FQNEAQ (reference sequence). V was cut by 4 bases and J by 5 bases, with 9 bases left in between. The CDR3 region is CASSSHYNNEQFF. The CDR3 DNA is TGTGCCAGCAGCTCCCACTACAACAATGAGCAGTTCTTC.

This sequence joins TRBV7-2 and TRBJ2-7, with D possibly matching TRBD2 (5 bases). CDR1 and CDR2 (germline): SGHTA, FQGNSA. This CDR3 has 12 amino acids. V was shortened by 3 bases and J by 4 bases, with 7 bases between the two germline ends. CDR3 in DNA: TGTGCCAGCAGCTTGGAGGAATACGAGCAGTACTTC. Translated: CASSLEEYEQYF.

Written as DNA, the CDR3 is TGTGCCAGCAGCCAGGACAGGGGACTCACCATATATTTT. Its protein product is CASSQDRGLTIYF. V and J are TRBV14 and TRBJ1-3; 9 bases map to TRBD1. This CDR3 comprises 13 residues. CDR1 is SGHDN, CDR2 FVKESK, per germline. V was clipped by 3 bases and J by 9 bases; unmatched bases: 3.

The chain couples TRBV5-8 to TRBJ2-7; 12 positions agree with TRBD2. The V gene end was trimmed by 4 bases and the J gene end by 5 bases; junction bases not matched to a gene: 19. The CDR3 length is 19 residues. Germline CDR1 SGHTS, CDR2 YDEGEE. The chain's CDR3 is CASSPIGGTSGSPGHEQYF. The CDR3, as DNA: TGTGCCAGCAGCCCCATCGGCGGGACTAGCGGGTCCCCAGGCCACGAGCAGTACTTC.

The chain couples TRBV7-9 to TRBJ2-2; 8 nucleotides agree with TRBD2. CDR3 length equals 16 residues. V lost 4 bases, J lost 0 bases, and 4 bases stayed unmatched. The germline V gene has CDR1 SEHNR and CDR2 FQNEAQ (reference sequence). The CDR3: CASSSGSGANTGELFF. The CDR3 DNA reads as TGTGCCAGCAGCTCAGGTAGCGGGGCGAACACCGGGGAGCTGTTTTTT.

This clone was counted a few times. The chain uses TRBV4-3 and TRBJ1-1, with unresolved D. The CDR3 covers 14 residues. CDR1 and CDR2 (germline): LGHNA, YSLEER. V was pared by 0 bases and J by 1 base, with 6 bases between. CDR3 in amino acids: CASSQDRQNTEAFF. As DNA, the CDR3 is TGCGCCAGCAGCCAAGATCGACAGAACACTGAAGCTTTCTTT.

The gene calls are TRBV28 and TRBJ1-5; 7 bases are a match to TRBD1. From germline, CDR1 is MDHEN and CDR2 SYDVKM. The CDR3 totals 16 residues. J lost 2 bases, V lost 3 bases, and 7 bases had no gene match. CDR3 coding DNA: TGTGCCAGCAGTTTTTATGAGGGGGCCGGCAATCAGCCCCAGCATTTT. This encodes CASSFYEGAGNQPQHF.

This clone was detected only a few times. The chain uses TRBV18 and TRBJ1-2, with D possibly matching TRBD1 (6 bases). Trimming cost V 4 bases and J 7 bases, with 22 bases left between them. The CDR3 has 16 amino acids. The germline gives CDR1 KGHSH, CDR2 LQKENI. DNA of the CDR3: TGTGCCAGCTCACAAAACCGGGACCTAACAGGGTTTGGCTACACCTTC. Its protein is CASSQNRDLTGFGYTF.

The rearrangement uses TRBV29-1 and TRBJ2-1; 14 nucleotides agree with TRBD2. V trimming: 6 bases; J trimming: 9 bases; junction bases outside the gene matches: 4. CDR3 length: 13 residues. Germline V gene data show CDR1 as SQVTM and CDR2 as ANQGSEA. The CDR3, as DNA: TGCAGCGTCGGGACTAGCGGGAGCGGTGAGCAGTTCTTC. Amino acid sequence: CSVGTSGSGEQFF.

This clone has a handful of counts. This chain links TRBV7-2 with TRBJ2-7; D uncertain. Trimming shortened V by 1 base and J by 6 bases, and 7 bases separated the two germline ends. Germline lookup yields CDR1 SGHTA and CDR2 FQGNSA. The CDR3 totals 12 residues. The CDR3 DNA is TGTGCCAGCAGCTTAGATAGGAGCGAGCAGTACTTC. As protein: CASSLDRSEQYF.

This chain connects TRBV14 to TRBJ1-1; D unclear. This CDR3 has 18 residues. The germline V and J ends were trimmed by 1 base and 0 bases, with 18 bases remaining between them. Germline CDR1 and CDR2: SGHDN and FVKESK. The CDR3 is CASSQGELRVHMNTEAFF. The CDR3, as DNA: TGTGCCAGCAGCCAAGGGGAACTGAGGGTACACATGAACACTGAAGCTTTCTTT.

This sequence joins TRBV7-9 and TRBJ1-2; D is undetermined. The CDR3 has 16 amino acids. V was trimmed by 4 bases and J by 5 bases, leaving 20 bases between them. Germline CDR1 is SEHNR and CDR2 is FQNEAQ (reference sequence). CDR3 amino acids: CASSSQTALTPYGYTF. In nucleotides, the CDR3 is TGTGCCAGCAGCTCCCAGACCGCTCTGACACCTTATGGCTACACCTTC.

There are a few counts of this clone. V is TRBV19 and J is TRBJ2-7; D gene ambiguous. This CDR3 region has 15 residues. Trimming stripped 1 base from V and 6 bases from J, with 16 bases between. Germline assignment: CDR1 LNHDA and CDR2 SQIVND (reference sequence). The CDR3 region is CASSIVSDSAIEQYF. DNA of the CDR3: TGTGCCAGTAGTATAGTAAGCGACTCCGCTATCGAGCAGTACTTC. The entire variable domain, with the rest obtained from reference TRBV19 and TRBJ2-7, is as follows: DGGITQSPKYLFRKEGQNVTLSCEQNLNHDAMYWYRQDPGQGLRLIYYSQIVNDFQKGDIAEGYSVSREKKESFPLTVTSAQKNPTAFYLCASSIVSDSAIEQYFGPGTRLTVT.

This clone was counted only a few times. The genes are TRBV28 and TRBJ2-1; TRBD2 matches at 11 bases. With 2 bases clipped from V and 8 bases from J, the junction kept 5 bases outside the gene matches. CDR3 size: 15 residues. The germline gives CDR1 MDHEN, CDR2 SYDVKM. This chain's CDR3 is CASSLGSTSGDEQFF. In DNA form, the CDR3 reads TGTGCCAGCAGTTTAGGGTCGACTAGCGGGGATGAGCAGTTCTTC. The entire variable domain, with the rest obtained from reference TRBV28 and TRBJ2-1, is as follows: DVKVTQSSRYLVKRTGEKVFLECVQDMDHENMFWYRQDPGLGLRLIYFSYDVKMKEKGDIPEGYSVSREKKERFSLILESASTNQTSMYLCASSLGSTSGDEQFFGPGTRLTVL.